Following are 29 T cell receptor beta chains from one sample sequenced in a study of blood T cell repertoires in COVID-19 (dated by TCRdb to 2018 to 2021). Library preparation was by the immunoSEQ multiplex PCR assay. As stored in TCRdb, this immuneACCESS dataset retains in-frame rearrangements with V and J assigned. A fraction of the clones does not appear; measured against another copy, unresolved V genes explain less than half of the discrepancy, and the remainder lacks a known reason. Here the sample has 300,000 to 450,000 clones; 88% occur a single time. The ten biggest clones cover 1% of the sample. The sequencing sample was made of PBMCs or T cells enriched from blood (not recorded which). The receptors here all came from a woman aged 25 to 45 who had been exposed to COVID-19.

The chain recombines TRBV5-6 with TRBJ1-5, with D unresolved. The germline V gene encodes CDR1 SGHDT and CDR2 YYEEEE. Trimming cost V 1 base and J 3 bases, with 5 bases left between them. The CDR3 consists of 13 residues. In nucleotides, the CDR3 is TGTGCCAGCAGCTTGAACAACAATCAGCCCCAGCATTTT. Translating it yields CASSLNNNQPQHF. Together with reference TRBV5-6 and TRBJ1-5, the CDR3 gives the full variable domain: DAGVTQSPTHLIKTRGQQVTLRCSPKSGHDTVSWYQQALGQGPQFIFQYYEEEERQRGNFPDRFSGHQFPNYSSELNVNALLLGDSALYLCASSLNNNQPQHFGDGTRLSIL.

The table lists this clone with a count of one. V is TRBV10-2 and J is TRBJ2-1, with D tentatively TRBD2 (5 bases). With 6 bases removed from V and 9 bases from J, the gap between germline ends came to 21 bases. Germline loops: CDR1 WSHSY, CDR2 SAAADI. CDR3 length equals 15 residues. The CDR3 DNA follows: TGCGCCAGCAGGGCCACCGGGAAACCTTACGGTGAGCAGTTCTTC. It encodes CASRATGKPYGEQFF.

The V call is TRBV18, the J call TRBJ2-3, with 16 bases fitting TRBD2. The V segment lost 4 bases and the J segment 5 bases; nucleotides outside the gene matches: 15. This CDR3 is 20 amino acids long. Per germline, CDR1 KGHSH and CDR2 LQKENI. The CDR3 reads CASSQGSPGLAGGPGDTQYF. In DNA, the CDR3 is TGTGCCAGCTCACAGGGCTCTCCGGGACTAGCGGGAGGGCCCGGAGATACGCAGTATTTT.

This chain joins TRBV14 and TRBJ2-1, with 10 nucleotides matching TRBD1. CDR1 and CDR2 from the germline V gene are SGHDN and FVKESK. Trimming at V came to 4 bases and at J to 6 bases, leaving 12 bases not matched to a gene. There are 17 residues in the CDR3. The DNA for the CDR3 is TGTGCCAGCAGCCGGGACAGGGGATCGTGGGCGGCCAATGAGCAGTTCTTC. The encoded protein is CASSRDRGSWAANEQFF. Together with reference TRBV14 and TRBJ2-1, the CDR3 gives the full variable domain: EAGVTQFPSHSVIEKGQTVTLRCDPISGHDNLYWYRRVMGKEIKFLLHFVKESKQDESGMPNNRFLAERTGGTYSTLKVQPAELEDSGVYFCASSRDRGSWAANEQFFGPGTRLTVL.

V is TRBV19 and J is TRBJ2-3, with 7 bases aligning to TRBD2. Germline values: CDR1 LNHDA, CDR2 SQIVND (reference sequence). Trimming removed 4 bases from V and 0 bases from J; junction bases left unmatched: 4. The CDR3 consists of 15 residues. Written as DNA, the CDR3 is TGTGCCAGTAGTAGGCTAGCGGAAAGCACAGATACGCAGTATTTT. The encoded protein is CASSRLAESTDTQYF.

The chain uses TRBV21-1 and TRBJ1-2; the table's TRBD1 call for D was not verified on the DNA. TRBV21-1 is a pseudogene segment. This CDR3 has 17 residues. CDR3 in amino acids: CASSKGARDRGGYGYTF. In DNA, the CDR3 is TGTGCCAGCAGCAAAGGGGCCCGGGACAGGGGGGGCTATGGCTACACCTTC.

The V call is TRBV5-1, the J call TRBJ2-5; D call uncertain. CDR3 size: 15 residues. Per germline, CDR1 SGHRS and CDR2 YFSETQ. The V end lost 2 bases, the J end lost 3 bases, and 14 bases lay between the germline ends. CDR3 sequence (DNA): TGCGCCAGCAGCTTTCAGTGGCAGAACAAAGAGACCCAGTACTTC. It specifies CASSFQWQNKETQYF.

The rearrangement links TRBV28 to TRBJ2-3, with D perhaps matching TRBD1 (6 bases). This CDR3 spans 15 amino acids. Per germline, CDR1 MDHEN and CDR2 SYDVKM. The V end lost 6 bases, the J end lost 2 bases, and 15 bases lay between the germline ends. CDR3 in amino acids: CASSPPGHATDTQYF. CDR3 nucleotide sequence: TGTGCCAGCAGCCCGCCGGGACATGCCACAGATACGCAGTATTTT.

The J gene is TRBJ2-6, the V gene TRBV28; tentatively, D is TRBD1 (6 bases). V lost 2 bases and J 8 bases, leaving 16 bases between the germline ends. The V gene's germline CDR1 is MDHEN and CDR2 SYDVKM. This CDR3 comprises 16 residues. This CDR3 reads CASSLLTGLATNVLTF. The CDR3 nucleotides are TGTGCCAGCAGTTTACTTACAGGGCTCGCGACCAACGTCCTGACTTTC. The full variable domain, in which reference TRBV28 and TRBJ2-6 provide the parts outside the CDR3, is DVKVTQSSRYLVKRTGEKVFLECVQDMDHENMFWYRQDPGLGLRLIYFSYDVKMKEKGDIPEGYSVSREKKERFSLILESASTNQTSMYLCASSLLTGLATNVLTFGAGSRLTVL.

V and J are TRBV5-1 and TRBJ1-1; TRBD1 might be the D (5 bases). The V end was cut by 4 bases, the J end by 10 bases, with 23 bases between. CDR3 length: 15 residues. Germline V lookup: CDR1 SGHRS, CDR2 YFSETQ. The CDR3 region has the DNA TGCGCCAGCAGCCCGACCCTGGCGGGGGAAGTTGGAGCTTTCTTT. Translation gives CASSPTLAGEVGAFF. Supplemented by reference TRBV5-1 and TRBJ1-1, the full variable domain reads KAGVTQTPRYLIKTRGQQVTLSCSPISGHRSVSWYQQTPGQGLQFLFEYFSETQRNKGNFPGRFSGRQFSNSRSEMNVSTLELGDSALYLCASSPTLAGEVGAFFGQGTRLTVV.

The V gene is TRBV18, the J gene TRBJ2-1; 8 nucleotides agree with TRBD2. CDR1 is KGHSH and CDR2 is LQKENI in the germline V gene. The CDR3 is 17 amino acids. J was trimmed by 8 bases and V by 6 bases; bases with no gene match: 18. The CDR3 sequence is CASSLYRTSQLGDEQFF. Here the CDR3 DNA reads TGTGCCAGCTCCCTTTACAGGACTAGCCAGCTGGGCGATGAGCAGTTCTTC.

V is TRBV7-9 and J is TRBJ2-7, with 10 positions matching TRBD2. The CDR3 contains 13 residues. Trimming cost V 6 bases and J 11 bases; bases outside gene matches: 10. CDR1 is SEHNR, CDR2 FQNEAQ, per germline (reference sequence). The CDR3 reads CASRPQLAGPKYF. CDR3 coding DNA: TGTGCCAGCAGACCCCAACTAGCGGGGCCCAAGTACTTC.

A single count supports this clone. The V gene is TRBV30, the J gene TRBJ1-4, with no clear D. This CDR3 comprises 12 residues. V shed 0 bases and J shed 7 bases, with 6 bases lying between them. From germline, CDR1 is GTSNPN and CDR2 SVGIG (reference sequence). In nucleotides, the CDR3 is TGTGCCTGGAGTGTACTTAGTGAAAAACTGTTTTTT. Encoded protein: CAWSVLSEKLFF.

The chain recombines TRBV7-9 with TRBJ2-1, with D perhaps TRBD2 (5 bases). Trimming cost V 5 bases and J 9 bases, with 8 bases left between them. CDR1 SEHNR and CDR2 FQNEAQ come from the germline V gene (reference sequence). This CDR3 spans 11 amino acids. Here the CDR3 reads CASSPGIEQFF. CDR3 DNA sequence: TGTGCCAGCAGCCCGGGAATTGAGCAGTTCTTC. Together with reference TRBV7-9 and TRBJ2-1, the CDR3 gives the full variable domain: DTGVSQNPRHKITKRGQNVTFRCDPISEHNRLYWYRQTLGQGPEFLTYFQNEAQLEKSRLLSDRFSAERPKGSFSTLEIQRTEQGDSAMYLCASSPGIEQFFGPGTRLTVL.

The chain recombines TRBV13 with TRBJ2-3; 9 nucleotides align to TRBD1. Germline CDR1 is PRHDT and CDR2 is FYEKMQ (reference sequence). J gave up 6 bases and V 3 bases, and 4 bases lay outside the gene matches. The CDR3 contains 14 residues. The CDR3 loop reads CASSFDRGADTQYF. The CDR3 DNA is TGTGCCAGCAGCTTCGACAGGGGGGCGGATACGCAGTATTTT.

The chain carries TRBV19 and TRBJ1-2; D perhaps matches TRBD1 (5 bases). This CDR3 contains 13 residues. Germline V gives CDR1 LNHDA, CDR2 SQIVND (reference sequence). The V end lost 7 bases, the J end lost 8 bases, and 17 bases lay between the germline ends. This CDR3 is CASIGAGMKGYTF. CDR3 nucleotides: TGTGCCAGTATCGGCGCAGGGATGAAAGGCTACACCTTC.

This clone was recorded once. The rearrangement links TRBV19 to TRBJ1-4; D unclear. CDR3 length: 14 residues. CDR1 is LNHDA, CDR2 SQIVND, per germline (reference sequence). The V end was cut by 5 bases, the J end by 6 bases, with 13 bases between. CDR3 amino acids: CASSSRIADEKLFF. CDR3 bases: TGTGCCAGTAGTTCTCGGATAGCCGATGAAAAACTGTTTTTT.

The CDR3 bases are TGTGCCAGCAGCCATGTCGGTGGCTACACCTTC. Translated, it gives CASSHVGGYTF. The V and J genes are TRBV14 and TRBJ1-2; D uncertain. V was cut by 3 bases and J by 7 bases, with 6 bases left in between. CDR3 length equals 11 residues. The germline gives CDR1 SGHDN, CDR2 FVKESK.

The chain employs TRBV19 and TRBJ2-6; D is possibly TRBD2 (5 bases). V was pared by 3 bases and J by 0 bases, with 6 bases between. CDR1 and CDR2 from the germline V gene are LNHDA and SQIVND (reference sequence). This CDR3 region has 15 residues. The CDR3 reads CASSMRVSGANVLTF. Written as DNA, the CDR3 is TGTGCCAGTAGTATGAGGGTCTCTGGGGCCAACGTCCTGACTTTC.

The gene calls are TRBV7-9 and TRBJ1-1; 7 nucleotides line up with TRBD1. Germline V CDR1 and CDR2: SEHNR, FQNEAQ (reference sequence). The CDR3 loop spans 15 amino acids. The V and J ends lost 8 bases and 0 bases, in that order; junction bases with no gene match: 9. CDR3: CASGAGQRMNTEAFF. DNA of the CDR3: TGTGCCAGCGGGGCGGGACAGAGAATGAACACTGAAGCTTTCTTT. Based on the CDR3 plus reference TRBV7-9 and TRBJ1-1, the full variable domain is DTGVSQNPRHKITKRGQNVTFRCDPISEHNRLYWYRQTLGQGPEFLTYFQNEAQLEKSRLLSDRFSAERPKGSFSTLEIQRTEQGDSAMYLCASGAGQRMNTEAFFGQGTRLTVV.

A note on this clone: In the same sample, other DNA sequences code for this CDR3. The chain links TRBV9 to TRBJ1-1, with D unresolved. V lost 4 bases, J lost 3 bases, and 10 bases lay in between. The CDR3 spans 13 residues. Germline CDR1 and CDR2: SGDLS and YYNGEE. CDR3 nucleotides: TGTGCCAGCAGCCCGGGGATACACACTGAAGCTTTCTTT. It translates to CASSPGIHTEAFF.

This chain uses TRBV5-6 with TRBJ1-1; 12 positions agree with TRBD1. This CDR3 region has 17 residues. Germline trimming cut 3 bases from V and 7 bases from J; bases unmatched to any gene: 13. Germline V lookup: CDR1 SGHDT, CDR2 YYEEEE. For the CDR3, the DNA is TGTGCCAGCAGCTACCCGGGACAGGGGGCTCCAAGGAGTGAAGCTTTCTTT. It specifies CASSYPGQGAPRSEAFF. Full variable domain (outside the CDR3, taken from reference TRBV5-6 and TRBJ1-1): DAGVTQSPTHLIKTRGQQVTLRCSPKSGHDTVSWYQQALGQGPQFIFQYYEEEERQRGNFPDRFSGHQFPNYSSELNVNALLLGDSALYLCASSYPGQGAPRSEAFFGQGTRLTVV.

The gene calls are TRBV30 and TRBJ1-1; TRBD1 agrees at 10 bases. There are 14 residues in the CDR3. With 1 base clipped from V and 3 bases from J, the junction kept 2 bases outside the gene matches. The germline CDR1 and CDR2 sequences are GTSNPN and SVGIG (reference sequence). The CDR3 DNA follows: TGTGCCTGGAGTGCGACAGGGGGCTACACTGAAGCTTTCTTT. Translated: CAWSATGGYTEAFF. Variable domain in full (rest from reference TRBV30 and TRBJ1-1): SQTIHQWPATLVQPVGSPLSLECTVEGTSNPNLYWYRQAAGRGLQLLFYSVGIGQISSEVPQNLSASRPQDRQFILSSKKLLLSDSGFYLCAWSATGGYTEAFFGQGTRLTVV.

CDR3 region: CATSDPQGPSGNTIYF. The CDR3 bases are TGTGCCACCAGTGATCCTCAGGGGCCCTCTGGAAACACCATATATTTT. This sequence joins TRBV24-1 and TRBJ1-3, with D tentatively TRBD1 (6 bases). The length of the CDR3 is 16 residues. Trimming removed 3 bases from V and 0 bases from J, with 11 bases in between. Germline V gene sequence: CDR1 KGHDR, CDR2 SFDVKD.

This rearrangement joins TRBV5-8 to TRBJ1-5, with D maybe TRBD1 (6 bases). Germline V lookup: CDR1 SGHTS, CDR2 YDEGEE. The CDR3 covers 16 residues. Trimming took off 4 bases at V and 2 bases at J, with 16 bases between the two ends. The CDR3 DNA sequence: TGTGCCAGCAGCCCTGGGGGCGCCGTGGGCAATCAGCCCCAGCATTTT. It encodes CASSPGGAVGNQPQHF.

The chain is built from TRBV28 and TRBJ2-7; 10 nucleotides align to TRBD1. J gave up 6 bases and V 5 bases, and 4 bases lay outside the gene matches. The CDR3 runs to 13 residues. Germline CDR1 and CDR2: MDHEN and SYDVKM. CDR3: CASSTGTGVEQYF. Here the CDR3 DNA reads TGTGCCAGCAGTACCGGGACAGGGGTCGAGCAGTACTTC.

The chain recombines TRBV28 with TRBJ2-7; tentatively, D is TRBD2 (7 bases). Germline CDR1 reads MDHEN; CDR2 reads SYDVKM. Trimming took 7 bases from V and 5 from J, leaving 18 bases between them. The CDR3 sequence is 14 residues long. This CDR3 reads CASTPGGQLNEQYF. The CDR3, as DNA: TGTGCCAGCACACCCGGGGGGCAGTTGAACGAGCAGTACTTC. Full variable domain (missing parts from reference TRBV28 and TRBJ2-7): DVKVTQSSRYLVKRTGEKVFLECVQDMDHENMFWYRQDPGLGLRLIYFSYDVKMKEKGDIPEGYSVSREKKERFSLILESASTNQTSMYLCASTPGGQLNEQYFGPGTRLTVT.

The chain links TRBV7-2 to TRBJ2-7, with D possibly matching TRBD2 (6 bases). The CDR3 contains 16 residues. V lost 6 bases and J 0 bases, leaving 18 bases between the germline ends. Germline V gene data show CDR1 as SGHTA and CDR2 as FQGNSA. CDR3 region: CASRPGGGGGSYEQYF. CDR3 nucleotides: TGTGCCAGCAGACCCGGGGGAGGAGGTGGCTCCTACGAGCAGTACTTC.

The V and J genes are TRBV29-1 and TRBJ2-1; 12 bases fit TRBD2. CDR1 is SQVTM and CDR2 is ANQGSEA in the germline V gene. V trimming: 1 base; J trimming: 4 bases; junction bases outside the gene matches: 5. The CDR3 contains 16 residues. The CDR3 coding sequence is TGCAGCGTTGAAGCCCAAGGACTAGCGGGGTACAATGAGCAGTTCTTC. Amino acids: CSVEAQGLAGYNEQFF.